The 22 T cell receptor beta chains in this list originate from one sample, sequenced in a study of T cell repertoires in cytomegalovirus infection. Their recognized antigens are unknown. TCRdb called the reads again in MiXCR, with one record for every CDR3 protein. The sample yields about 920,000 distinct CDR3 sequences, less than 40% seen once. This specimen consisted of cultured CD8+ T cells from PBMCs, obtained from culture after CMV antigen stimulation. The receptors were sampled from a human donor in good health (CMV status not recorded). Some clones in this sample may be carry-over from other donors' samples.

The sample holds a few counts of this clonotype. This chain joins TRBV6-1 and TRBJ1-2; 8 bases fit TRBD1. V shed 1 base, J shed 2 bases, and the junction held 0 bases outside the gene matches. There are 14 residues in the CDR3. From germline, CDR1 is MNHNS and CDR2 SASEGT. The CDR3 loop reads CASSEDRGNYGYTF. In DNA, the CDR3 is TGTGCCAGCAGTGAAGACAGGGGGAACTATGGCTACACCTTC.

DNA for the CDR3: TGTGCCAGCAGCTCCCGAAAGGGGGAAGCTTTCTTT. Protein: CASSSRKGEAFF. V and J are TRBV7-9 and TRBJ1-1, with a weak D call TRBD1 (5 bases). Trimming pared 4 bases from V and 8 bases from J, leaving 11 bases between. CDR3 length: 12 residues. Per germline, CDR1 SEHNR and CDR2 FQNEAQ (reference sequence).

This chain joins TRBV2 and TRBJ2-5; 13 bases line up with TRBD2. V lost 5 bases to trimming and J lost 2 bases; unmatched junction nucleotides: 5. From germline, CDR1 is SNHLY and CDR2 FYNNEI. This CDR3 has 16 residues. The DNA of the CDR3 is TGTGCCAGCAGTCCGGGACTAGCGGGATTTCAAGAGACCCAGTACTTC. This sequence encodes CASSPGLAGFQETQYF.

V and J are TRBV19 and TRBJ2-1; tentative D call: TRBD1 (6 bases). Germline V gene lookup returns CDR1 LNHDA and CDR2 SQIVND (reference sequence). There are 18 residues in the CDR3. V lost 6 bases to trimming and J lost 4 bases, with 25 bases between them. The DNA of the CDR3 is TGTGCCAGTAGCCTCGGACAGCGAGAAATCTATCTTTACAATGAGCAGTTCTTC. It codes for CASSLGQREIYLYNEQFF.

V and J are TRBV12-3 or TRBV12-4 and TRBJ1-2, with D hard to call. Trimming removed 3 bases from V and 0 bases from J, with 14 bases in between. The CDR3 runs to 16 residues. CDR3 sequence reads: CASSFAPELPNYGYTF. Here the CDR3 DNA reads TGTGCCAGCAGTTTTGCCCCCGAACTCCCTAACTATGGCTACACCTTC.

CDR3: CSARGLLKRGANEETQYF. CDR3 DNA sequence: TGCAGTGCTAGAGGACTTCTCAAGCGGGGGGCGAACGAAGAGACCCAGTACTTC. The rearrangement uses TRBV20-1 and TRBJ2-5; 9 bases are a match to TRBD2. CDR1 is DFQATT and CDR2 is SNEGSKA in the germline V gene (reference sequence). Trimming at V came to 1 base and at J to 3 bases, leaving 15 bases not matched to a gene. The length of the CDR3 is 18 residues.

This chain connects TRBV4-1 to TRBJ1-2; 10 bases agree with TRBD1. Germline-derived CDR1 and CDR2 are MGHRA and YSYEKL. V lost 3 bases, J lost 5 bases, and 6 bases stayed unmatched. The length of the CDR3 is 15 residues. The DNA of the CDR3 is TGCGCCAGCAGCCAGAGCGACAGGGGGCTTTATGGCTACACCTTC. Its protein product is CASSQSDRGLYGYTF.

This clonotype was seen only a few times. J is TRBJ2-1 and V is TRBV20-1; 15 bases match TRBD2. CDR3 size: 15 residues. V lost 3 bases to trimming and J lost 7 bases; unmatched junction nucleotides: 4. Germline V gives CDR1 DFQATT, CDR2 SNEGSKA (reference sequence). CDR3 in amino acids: CSARGLAGGINEQFF. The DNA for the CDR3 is TGCAGTGCTAGGGGACTAGCGGGGGGCATAAATGAGCAGTTCTTC.

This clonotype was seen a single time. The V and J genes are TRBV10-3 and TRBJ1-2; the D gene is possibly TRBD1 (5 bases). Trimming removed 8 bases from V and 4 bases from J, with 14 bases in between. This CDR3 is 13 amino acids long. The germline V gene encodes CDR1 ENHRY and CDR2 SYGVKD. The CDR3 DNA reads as TGTGCCATCCTAAGTGGGGGTTCCTATGGCTACACCTTC. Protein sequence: CAILSGGSYGYTF.

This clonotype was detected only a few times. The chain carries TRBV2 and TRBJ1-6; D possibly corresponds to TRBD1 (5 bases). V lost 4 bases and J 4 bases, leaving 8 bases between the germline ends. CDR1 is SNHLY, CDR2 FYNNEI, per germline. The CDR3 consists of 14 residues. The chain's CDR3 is CASSGDSYNSPLHF. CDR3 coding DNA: TGTGCCAGCAGTGGGGACTCATATAATTCACCCCTCCACTTT.

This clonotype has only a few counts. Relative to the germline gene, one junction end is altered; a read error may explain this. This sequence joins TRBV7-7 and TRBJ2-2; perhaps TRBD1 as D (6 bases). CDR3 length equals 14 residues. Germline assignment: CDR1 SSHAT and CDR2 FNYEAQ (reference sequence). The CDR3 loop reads CASSPGTFTGELFF. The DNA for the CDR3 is TGTGCTAGCAGCCCAGGGACATTTACCGGGGAGCTGTTTTTT.

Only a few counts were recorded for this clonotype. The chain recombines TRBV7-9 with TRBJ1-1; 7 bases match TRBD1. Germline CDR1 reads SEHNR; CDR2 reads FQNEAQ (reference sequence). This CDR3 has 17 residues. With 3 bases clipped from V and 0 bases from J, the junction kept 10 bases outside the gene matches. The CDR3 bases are TGTGCCAGCAGCTTCAGGGGGGCCACTTACATGAACACTGAAGCTTTCTTT. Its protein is CASSFRGATYMNTEAFF.

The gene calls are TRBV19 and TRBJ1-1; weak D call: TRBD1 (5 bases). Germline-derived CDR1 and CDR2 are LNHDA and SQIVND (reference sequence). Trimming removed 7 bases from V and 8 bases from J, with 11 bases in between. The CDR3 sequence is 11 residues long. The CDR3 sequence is CASIVGDEAFF. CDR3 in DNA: TGTGCCAGTATTGTGGGGGACGAAGCTTTCTTT.

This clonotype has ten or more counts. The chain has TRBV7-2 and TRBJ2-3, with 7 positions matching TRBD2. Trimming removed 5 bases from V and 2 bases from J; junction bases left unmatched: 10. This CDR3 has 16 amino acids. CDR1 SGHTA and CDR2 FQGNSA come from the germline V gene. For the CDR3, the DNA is TGTGCCAGCAGCCAGCGGGGTAGCATAGTCACAGATACGCAGTATTTT. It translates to CASSQRGSIVTDTQYF.

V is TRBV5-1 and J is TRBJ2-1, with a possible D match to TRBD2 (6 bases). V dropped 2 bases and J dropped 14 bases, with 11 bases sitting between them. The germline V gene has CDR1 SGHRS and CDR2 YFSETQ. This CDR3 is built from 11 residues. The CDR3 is CASSLGGFKFF. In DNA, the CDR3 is TGCGCCAGCAGCTTAGGAGGGTTCAAGTTCTTC.

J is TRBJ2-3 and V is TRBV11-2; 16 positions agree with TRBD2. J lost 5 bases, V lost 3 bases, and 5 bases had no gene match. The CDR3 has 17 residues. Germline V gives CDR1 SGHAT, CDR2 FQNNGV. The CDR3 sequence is CASSLGLAGGRGDTQYF. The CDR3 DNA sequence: TGTGCCAGCAGCTTGGGACTAGCGGGGGGGCGGGGAGATACGCAGTATTTT.

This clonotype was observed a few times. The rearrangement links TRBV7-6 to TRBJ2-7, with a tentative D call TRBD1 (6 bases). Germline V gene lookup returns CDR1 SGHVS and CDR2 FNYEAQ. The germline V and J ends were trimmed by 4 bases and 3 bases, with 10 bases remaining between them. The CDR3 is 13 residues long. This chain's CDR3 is CASSSNRVYEQYF. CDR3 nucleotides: TGTGCCAGCAGCTCAAACAGGGTCTACGAGCAGTACTTC.

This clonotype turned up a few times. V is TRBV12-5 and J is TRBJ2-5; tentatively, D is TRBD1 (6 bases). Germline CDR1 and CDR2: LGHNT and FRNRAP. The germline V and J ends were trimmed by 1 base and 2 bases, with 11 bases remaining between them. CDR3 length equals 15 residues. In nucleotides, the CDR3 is TGTGCTAGTGGTTTGGGCACAGGGATTCAAGAGACCCAGTACTTC. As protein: CASGLGTGIQETQYF.

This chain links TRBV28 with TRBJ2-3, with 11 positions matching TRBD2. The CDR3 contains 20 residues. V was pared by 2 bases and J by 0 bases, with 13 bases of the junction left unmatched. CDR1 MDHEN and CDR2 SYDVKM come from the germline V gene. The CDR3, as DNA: TGTGCCAGCAGTTTACGGGCTAGCGGGGGGCTCGATTATAGCACAGATACGCAGTATTTT. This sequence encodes CASSLRASGGLDYSTDTQYF.

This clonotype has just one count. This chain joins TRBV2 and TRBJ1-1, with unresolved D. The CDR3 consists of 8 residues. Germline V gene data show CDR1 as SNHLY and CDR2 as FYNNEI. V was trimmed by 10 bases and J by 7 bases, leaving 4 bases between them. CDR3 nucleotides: TGTGCCACTAATGAAGCTTTCTTT. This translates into CATNEAFF.

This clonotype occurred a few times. This chain's CDR3 is CASSGQTTPGDTGELFF. CDR3 in DNA: TGTGCCAGCAGCGGGCAGACAACTCCAGGGGACACCGGGGAGCTGTTTTTT. V gene TRBV7-9 combines with J gene TRBJ2-2; perhaps TRBD1 as D (6 bases). Germline-derived CDR1 and CDR2 are SEHNR and FQNEAQ (reference sequence). There are 17 residues in the CDR3. The germline V and J ends were trimmed by 5 bases and 3 bases, with 19 bases remaining between them.

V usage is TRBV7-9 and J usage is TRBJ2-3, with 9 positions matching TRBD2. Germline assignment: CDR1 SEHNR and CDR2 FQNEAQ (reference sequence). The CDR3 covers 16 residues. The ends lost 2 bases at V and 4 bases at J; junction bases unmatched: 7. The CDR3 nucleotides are TGTGCCAGCAGCTTAAGCGGGGGGCCCCCCGCAGATACGCAGTATTTT. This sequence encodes CASSLSGGPPADTQYF. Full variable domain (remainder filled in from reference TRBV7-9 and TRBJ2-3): DTGVSQNPRHKITKRGQNVTFRCDPISEHNRLYWYRQTLGQGPEFLTYFQNEAQLEKSRLLSDRFSAERPKGSFSTLEIQRTEQGDSAMYLCASSLSGGPPADTQYFGPGTRLTVL.